These T cell receptor beta chains were read from a single sample in a study of OX40 agonist ivuxolimab in advanced cancers. Produced via immunoSEQ multiplex PCR; TCRdb's table is partial and in-frame only. Of approximately 80,000 clones in the sample, around 94% were seen once. Here the sequenced sample was CD4+ or CD8+ T cells sorted from blood, taken in a trial of the OX40 agonist ivuxolimab. All receptors come from an adult with an advanced solid tumor such as melanoma, head and neck, liver or kidney cancer. Each CDR3 is given with its conserved first and last residue. Each record gives: D gene, clone size, V gene, J gene, CDR3 DNA, CDR3 protein. A D gene is named only where the DNA matches it firmly. Only part of the rows carry a size: once, few, many, or a class if the clone is expanded.

.	.	TRBV4-1	TRBJ2-7	TGCGCCAGCAGCCCCAGCTCGGGGTCCTCGTCCTACGAGCAGTACTTC	CASSPSSGSSSYEQYF
TRBD1	once	TRBV9	TRBJ2-7	TGTGCCAGCAGCGAAGGACAGGGGGCCTTCAGACAGTACTTC	CASSEGQGAFRQYF
.	.	TRBV2	TRBJ2-3	TGTGCCAGCAGTGAAAAGGTTAGCACAGATACGCAGTATTTT	CASSEKVSTDTQYF
.	.	TRBV4-1	TRBJ2-2	TGCGCCAGCAGCCAGAGCTATAGGGGGAACACCGGGGAGCTGTTTTTT	CASSQSYRGNTGELFF
.	.	TRBV7-9	TRBJ1-2	TGTGCCAGCAGCTTAGCTCTTCCGCCTAACTATGGCTACACCTTC	CASSLALPPNYGYTF
TRBD1	once	TRBV6-5	TRBJ2-7	TGTGCCAGCAGGTTGGGACAGGGGTTCGACTACGAGCAGTACTTC	CASRLGQGFDYEQYF
TRBD1	.	TRBV9	TRBJ1-2	TGTGCCAGCAGCGTGGGACAGGGTATGTCCTATGGCTACACCTTC	CASSVGQGMSYGYTF
.	once	TRBV5-4	TRBJ1-2	TGTGCCAGCAGCTCCGAGGGACCCTTTCGACCTAATGGCTACACCTTC	CASSSEGPFRPNGYTF
.	.	TRBV19	TRBJ2-7	TGTGCCAGTAGTATCGGAGGGTCCTACGAGCAGTACTTC	CASSIGGSYEQYF
TRBD1	.	TRBV7-3	TRBJ2-1	TGTGCCAGCAGTACCGGGACAGGGACCTACAATGAGCAGTTCTTC	CASSTGTGTYNEQFF
.	.	TRBV2	TRBJ1-5	TGTGCCAGCAGTGAAGCAGCCCGACCGGGAAATCAGCCCCAGCATTTT	CASSEAARPGNQPQHF
TRBD1	.	TRBV19	TRBJ2-7	TGTGCCAGTAGTTGGACAGGGGGCGACGGGACCACCTACGAGCAGTACTTC	CASSWTGGDGTTYEQYF
.	.	TRBV20-1	TRBJ2-7	TGCAGTGCCACGCCGGGCTACGAGCAGTACTTC	CSATPGYEQYF
.	.	TRBV30	TRBJ1-1	TGTGCCTGGATTGGCGGGAGGACTGAAGCTTTCTTT	CAWIGGRTEAFF
TRBD1	.	TRBV9	TRBJ2-1	TGTGCCAGCAGCGTCCCCGGGGGGACAGGGGACAATGAGCAGTTCTTC	CASSVPGGTGDNEQFF
.	.	TRBV27	TRBJ1-5	TGTGCCAGCAGTTCCTCGGATGGGTATCAGCCCCAGCATTTT	CASSSSDGYQPQHF
.	once	TRBV9	TRBJ1-4	TGTGCCAGCAAACGAACAGCCGGGGATGGGGAAAAACTGTTTTTT	CASKRTAGDGEKLFF
.	.	TRBV1	TRBJ2-5	TGCACCAGCAGCATTGACCCCACCCCCGGGACACTCCAAGAGACCCAGTACTTC	CTSSIDPTPGTLQETQYF
.	.	TRBV2	TRBJ1-6	TGTGCCAGCAGGGATTTTAATTCACCCCTCCACTTT	CASRDFNSPLHF
TRBD1	.	TRBV6-6	TRBJ2-7	TGTGCCAGCGAGGGACAGACCTCCTACGAGCAGTACTTC	CASEGQTSYEQYF
.	.	TRBV5-6	TRBJ1-5	TGTGCCAGCAGTCACGGACAGTTACACAATCAGCCCCAGCATTTT	CASSHGQLHNQPQHF
.	few	TRBV4-3	TRBJ2-6	TGCGCCAGCAGCCAAGATCGGGGTTCTGGGGCCAACGTCCTGACTTTC	CASSQDRGSGANVLTF
TRBD1	few	TRBV19	TRBJ2-7	TGTGCCAGTACCCCGGACAGGGGGCCGCACTACGAGCAGTACTTC	CASTPDRGPHYEQYF